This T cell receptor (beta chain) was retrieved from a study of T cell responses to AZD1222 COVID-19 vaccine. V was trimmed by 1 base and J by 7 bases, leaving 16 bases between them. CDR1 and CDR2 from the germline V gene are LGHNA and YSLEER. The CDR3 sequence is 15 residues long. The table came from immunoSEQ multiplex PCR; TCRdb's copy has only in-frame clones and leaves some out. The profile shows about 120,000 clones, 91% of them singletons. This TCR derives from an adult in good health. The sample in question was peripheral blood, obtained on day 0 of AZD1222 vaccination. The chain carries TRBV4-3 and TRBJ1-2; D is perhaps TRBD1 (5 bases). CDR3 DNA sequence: TGCGCCAGCAGCCAAGTCCCGGGGGATTTGCGTGGCTACACCTTC. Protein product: CASSQVPGDLRGYTF.